This T cell receptor (beta chain) originates from a study of blood T cell repertoires in COVID-19. As for the study in general: T cells, B-cell-depleted T cells, or PBMCs supplied cDNA or gDNA.

In the authors' methods: Nucleated cell number was recorded as an estimate derived from reference gene primer amplification. TCRdb's table, derived via immunoSEQ multiplex PCR, lists solely in-frame clones and lacks some. That table supplies the V and J calls and clone size; D and trimming were determined from the DNA. The profile shows around 130,000 clones, roughly 89% of them singletons. Per the germline V gene, CDR1 is ENHRY and CDR2 is SYGVKD. The CDR3 is 15 amino acids. V gave up 4 bases and J gave up 3 bases; unmatched junction bases: 9. The sequencing sample was made of peripheral blood. The chain couples TRBV10-3 to TRBJ2-7; 7 positions agree with TRBD1. The clonotype was recovered from a man aged 50-59 years with active or convalescent COVID-19. The CDR3 is CAISVSGDRDYEQYF. The CDR3 region has the DNA TGTGCCATCAGTGTATCAGGCGACAGGGACTACGAGCAGTACTTC.